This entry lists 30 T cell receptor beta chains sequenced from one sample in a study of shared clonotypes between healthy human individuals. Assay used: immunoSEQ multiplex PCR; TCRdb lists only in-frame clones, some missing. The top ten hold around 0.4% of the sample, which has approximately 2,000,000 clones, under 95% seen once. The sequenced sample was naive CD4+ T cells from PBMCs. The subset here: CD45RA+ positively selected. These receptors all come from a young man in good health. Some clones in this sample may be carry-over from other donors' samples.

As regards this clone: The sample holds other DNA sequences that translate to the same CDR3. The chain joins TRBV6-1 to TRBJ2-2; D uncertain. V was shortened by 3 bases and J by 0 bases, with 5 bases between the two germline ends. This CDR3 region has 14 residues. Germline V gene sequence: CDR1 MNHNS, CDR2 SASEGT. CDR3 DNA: TGTGCCAGCAGTGAGAGAACGAACACCGGGGAGCTGTTTTTT. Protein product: CASSERTNTGELFF.

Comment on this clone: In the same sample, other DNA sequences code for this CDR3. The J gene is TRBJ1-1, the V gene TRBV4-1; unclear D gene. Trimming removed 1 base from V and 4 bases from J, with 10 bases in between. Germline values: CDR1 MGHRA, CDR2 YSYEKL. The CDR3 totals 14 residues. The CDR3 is CASSQVGVGTEAFF. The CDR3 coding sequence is TGCGCCAGCAGCCAAGTCGGAGTAGGCACTGAAGCTTTCTTT.

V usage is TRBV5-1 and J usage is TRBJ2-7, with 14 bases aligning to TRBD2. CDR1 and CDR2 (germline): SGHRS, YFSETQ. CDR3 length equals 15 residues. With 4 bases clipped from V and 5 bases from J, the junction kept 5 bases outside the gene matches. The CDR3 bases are TGCGCCAGCAGCATACAGGGACTAGCGGGAGACGAGCAGTACTTC. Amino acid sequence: CASSIQGLAGDEQYF.

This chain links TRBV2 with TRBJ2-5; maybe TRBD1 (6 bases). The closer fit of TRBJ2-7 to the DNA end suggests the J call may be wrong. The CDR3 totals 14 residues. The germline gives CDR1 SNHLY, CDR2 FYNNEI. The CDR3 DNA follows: TGTGCCAGCAGGGAACGGACAGCCTCCTACGAGCAGTACTTC. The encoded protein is CASRERTASYEQYF.

CDR3 DNA: TGTGCCATCAGATCACAGGGAGGCACTGAAGCTTTCTTT. Its protein product is CAIRSQGGTEAFF. The J gene is TRBJ1-1, the V gene TRBV10-3; weak D call: TRBD1 (6 bases). With 6 bases removed from V and 4 bases from J, the gap between germline ends came to 12 bases. CDR1 ENHRY and CDR2 SYGVKD come from the germline V gene. The CDR3 loop spans 13 amino acids.

The CDR3 DNA reads as TGTGCCAGCAGCTTAGACTCTAGCGCTAAGCAGTACTTC. It yields the protein CASSLDSSAKQYF. The gene calls are TRBV7-2 and TRBJ2-7, with D possibly matching TRBD2 (6 bases). V was shortened by 1 base and J by 8 bases, with 12 bases between the two germline ends. This CDR3 region has 13 residues. Germline V gene lookup returns CDR1 SGHTA and CDR2 FQGNSA. Full variable domain (remainder filled in from reference TRBV7-2 and TRBJ2-7): GAGVSQSPSNKVTEKGKDVELRCDPISGHTALYWYRQSLGQGLEFLIYFQGNSAPDKSGLPSDRFSAERTGGSVSTLTIQRTQQEDSAVYLCASSLDSSAKQYFGPGTRLTVT.

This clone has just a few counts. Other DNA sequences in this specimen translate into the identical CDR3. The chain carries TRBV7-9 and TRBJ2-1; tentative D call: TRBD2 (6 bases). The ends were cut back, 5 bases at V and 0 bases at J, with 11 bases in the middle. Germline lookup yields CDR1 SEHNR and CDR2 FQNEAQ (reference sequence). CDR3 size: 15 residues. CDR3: CASSPRGSSYNEQFF. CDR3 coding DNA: TGTGCCAGCAGCCCCCGGGGGAGCTCCTACAATGAGCAGTTCTTC.

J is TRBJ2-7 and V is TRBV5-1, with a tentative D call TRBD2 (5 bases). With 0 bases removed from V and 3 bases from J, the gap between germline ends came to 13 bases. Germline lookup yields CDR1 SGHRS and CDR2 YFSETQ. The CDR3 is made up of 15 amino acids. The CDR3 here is CASSLAGDIVYEQYF. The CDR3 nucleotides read TGCGCCAGCAGCTTGGCCGGGGATATAGTCTACGAGCAGTACTTC.

The CDR3 sequence: CASSLELGWETQYF. The CDR3 coding sequence is TGCGCCAGCAGCTTGGAATTGGGGTGGGAGACCCAGTACTTC. The chain has TRBV5-1 and TRBJ2-5, with D hard to call. Looked up from germline, CDR1 is SGHRS and CDR2 is YFSETQ. This CDR3 contains 14 residues. Trimming left V 0 bases short and J 5 bases short, with 11 bases between.

CDR3 sequence (DNA): TGTGCCAGCAGCCCCTCTGGGGTCCACGAGCAGTACTTC. Translating gives CASSPSGVHEQYF. The chain joins TRBV7-7 to TRBJ2-7; no clear D. Germline CDR1 is SSHAT and CDR2 is FNYEAQ (reference sequence). V was shortened by 5 bases and J by 5 bases, with 13 bases between the two germline ends. This CDR3 has 13 residues.

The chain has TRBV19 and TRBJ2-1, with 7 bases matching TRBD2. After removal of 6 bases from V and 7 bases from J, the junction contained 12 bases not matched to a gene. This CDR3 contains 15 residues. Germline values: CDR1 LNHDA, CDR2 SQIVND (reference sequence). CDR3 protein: CASSLTTAGRNEQFF. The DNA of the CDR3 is TGTGCCAGTAGCCTAACCACAGCGGGACGTAATGAGCAGTTCTTC.

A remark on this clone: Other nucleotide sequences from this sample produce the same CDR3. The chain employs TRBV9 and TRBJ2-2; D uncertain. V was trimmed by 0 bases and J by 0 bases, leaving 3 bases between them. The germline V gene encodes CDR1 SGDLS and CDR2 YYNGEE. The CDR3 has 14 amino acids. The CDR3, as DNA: TGTGCCAGCAGCGTAGTTACGAACACCGGGGAGCTGTTTTTT. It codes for CASSVVTNTGELFF.

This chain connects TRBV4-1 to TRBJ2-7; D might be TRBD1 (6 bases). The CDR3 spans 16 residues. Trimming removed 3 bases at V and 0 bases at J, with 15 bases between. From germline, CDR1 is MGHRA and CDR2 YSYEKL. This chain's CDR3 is CASSHRSGQSSYEQYF. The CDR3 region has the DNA TGCGCCAGCAGCCATCGCTCCGGACAGAGCTCCTACGAGCAGTACTTC.

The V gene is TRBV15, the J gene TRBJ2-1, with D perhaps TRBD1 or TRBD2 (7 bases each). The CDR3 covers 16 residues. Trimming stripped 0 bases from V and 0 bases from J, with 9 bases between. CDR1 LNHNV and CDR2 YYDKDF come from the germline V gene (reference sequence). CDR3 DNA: TGTGCCACCAGCAGAGACAGGGGGGGCTCCTACAATGAGCAGTTCTTC. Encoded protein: CATSRDRGGSYNEQFF.

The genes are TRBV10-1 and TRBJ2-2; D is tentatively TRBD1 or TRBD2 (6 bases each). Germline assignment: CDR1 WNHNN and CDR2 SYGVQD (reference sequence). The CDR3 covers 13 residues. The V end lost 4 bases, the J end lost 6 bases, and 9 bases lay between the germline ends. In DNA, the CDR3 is TGCGCCAGCAGTGGGAGGGGGTCCGGGGAGCTGTTTTTT. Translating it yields CASSGRGSGELFF.

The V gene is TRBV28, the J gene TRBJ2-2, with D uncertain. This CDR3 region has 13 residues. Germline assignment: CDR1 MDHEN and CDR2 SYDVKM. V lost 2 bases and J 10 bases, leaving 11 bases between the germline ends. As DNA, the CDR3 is TGTGCCAGCAGTTTAGGTGGTAGAAAGGAGCTGTTTTTT. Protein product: CASSLGGRKELFF.

CDR3 residues: CAIELEGGYTF. The CDR3 DNA reads TGTGCCATCGAACTGGAAGGGGGCTACACCTTC. The chain has TRBV10-3 and TRBJ1-2; D not resolved. CDR1 is ENHRY, CDR2 SYGVKD, per germline. Trimming removed 8 bases at V and 8 bases at J, with 12 bases between. The length of the CDR3 is 11 residues.

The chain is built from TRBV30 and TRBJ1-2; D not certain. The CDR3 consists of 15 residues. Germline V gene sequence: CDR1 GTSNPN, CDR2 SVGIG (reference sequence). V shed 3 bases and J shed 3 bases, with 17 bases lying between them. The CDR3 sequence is CAWRGSVKGDYGYTF. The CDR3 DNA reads TGTGCCTGGAGGGGGAGCGTAAAGGGAGACTATGGCTACACCTTC.

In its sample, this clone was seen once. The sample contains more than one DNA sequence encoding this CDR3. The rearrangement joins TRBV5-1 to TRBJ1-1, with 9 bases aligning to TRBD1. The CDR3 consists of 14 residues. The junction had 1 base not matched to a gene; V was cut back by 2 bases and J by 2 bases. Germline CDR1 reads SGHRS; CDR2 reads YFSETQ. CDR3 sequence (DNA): TGCGCCAGCAGCTTTACAGGGGGCAACACTGAAGCTTTCTTT. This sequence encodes CASSFTGGNTEAFF.

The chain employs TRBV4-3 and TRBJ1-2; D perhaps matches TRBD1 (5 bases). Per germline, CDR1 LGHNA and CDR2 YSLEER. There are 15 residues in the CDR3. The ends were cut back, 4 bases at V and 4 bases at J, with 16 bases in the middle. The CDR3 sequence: CASSPAAQGIYGYTF. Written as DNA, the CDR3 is TGCGCCAGCAGCCCTGCGGCGCAGGGAATCTATGGCTACACCTTC.

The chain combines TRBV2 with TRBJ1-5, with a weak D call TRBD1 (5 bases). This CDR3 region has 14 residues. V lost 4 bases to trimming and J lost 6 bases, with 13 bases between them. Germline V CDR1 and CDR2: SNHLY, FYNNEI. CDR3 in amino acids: CASSAGMGVQPQHF. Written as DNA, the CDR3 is TGTGCCAGCAGTGCAGGGATGGGAGTTCAGCCCCAGCATTTT.

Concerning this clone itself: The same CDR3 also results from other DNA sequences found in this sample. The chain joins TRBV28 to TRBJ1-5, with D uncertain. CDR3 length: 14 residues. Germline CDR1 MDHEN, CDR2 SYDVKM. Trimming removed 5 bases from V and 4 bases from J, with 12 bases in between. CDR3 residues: CASSTTGGNQPQHF. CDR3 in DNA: TGTGCCAGCAGTACGACGGGCGGAAATCAGCCCCAGCATTTT.

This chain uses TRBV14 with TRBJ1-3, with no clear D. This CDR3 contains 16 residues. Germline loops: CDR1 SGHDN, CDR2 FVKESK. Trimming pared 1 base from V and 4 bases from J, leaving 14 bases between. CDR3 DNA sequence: TGTGCCAGCAGCCAAGGACTCTTTGCGGGAGGAAACACCATATATTTT. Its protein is CASSQGLFAGGNTIYF.

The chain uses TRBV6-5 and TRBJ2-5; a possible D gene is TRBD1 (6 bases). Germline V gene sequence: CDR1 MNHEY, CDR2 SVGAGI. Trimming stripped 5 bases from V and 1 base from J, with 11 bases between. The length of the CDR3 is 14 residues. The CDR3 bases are TGTGCCAGCAGTAAAGGACAGATCCAAGAGACCCAGTACTTC. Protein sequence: CASSKGQIQETQYF.

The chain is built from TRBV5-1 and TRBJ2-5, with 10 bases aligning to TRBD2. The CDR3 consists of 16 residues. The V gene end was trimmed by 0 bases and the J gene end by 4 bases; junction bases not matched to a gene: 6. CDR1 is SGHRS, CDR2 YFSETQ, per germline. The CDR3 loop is CASSLAPSGRVETQYF. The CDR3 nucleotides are TGCGCCAGCAGCTTGGCCCCTAGCGGGAGAGTAGAGACCCAGTACTTC.

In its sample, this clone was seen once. The CDR3 sequence: CASSSTTGTVVFF. DNA of the CDR3: TGTGCCAGCAGTTCGACCACCGGGACGGTAGTATTCTTC. This chain joins TRBV28 and TRBJ2-1; D possibly matches TRBD1 or TRBD2 (5 bases each). Per the germline V gene, CDR1 is MDHEN and CDR2 is SYDVKM. The V and J ends lost 4 bases and 16 bases respectively, with 20 bases between them. This CDR3 is built from 13 residues.

The CDR3, as DNA: TGCGCCAGCCGATCCCGTGCCAAACTAGCCAAAAACATTCAGTACTTC. Its translation is CASRSRAKLAKNIQYF. This chain links TRBV23-1 with TRBJ2-4, with no clear D. TRBV23-1 is flagged as an ORF with uncertain function. Deletions cut 8 bases from V and 0 bases from J, with 17 bases between. The CDR3 totals 16 residues.

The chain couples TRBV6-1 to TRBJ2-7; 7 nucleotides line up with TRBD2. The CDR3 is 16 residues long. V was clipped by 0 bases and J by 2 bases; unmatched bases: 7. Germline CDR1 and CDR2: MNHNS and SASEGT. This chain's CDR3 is CASSEAVVAGTYEQYF. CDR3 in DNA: TGTGCCAGCAGTGAAGCGGTGGTAGCGGGCACCTACGAGCAGTACTTC.

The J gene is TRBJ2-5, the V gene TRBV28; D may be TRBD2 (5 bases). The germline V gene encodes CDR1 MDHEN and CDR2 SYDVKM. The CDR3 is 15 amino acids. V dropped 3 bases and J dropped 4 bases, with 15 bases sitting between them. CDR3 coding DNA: TGTGCCAGCAGTTTTGGAACTAGAACGCGAGAGACCCAGTACTTC. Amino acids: CASSFGTRTRETQYF. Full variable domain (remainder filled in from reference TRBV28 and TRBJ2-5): DVKVTQSSRYLVKRTGEKVFLECVQDMDHENMFWYRQDPGLGLRLIYFSYDVKMKEKGDIPEGYSVSREKKERFSLILESASTNQTSMYLCASSFGTRTRETQYFGPGTRLLVL.

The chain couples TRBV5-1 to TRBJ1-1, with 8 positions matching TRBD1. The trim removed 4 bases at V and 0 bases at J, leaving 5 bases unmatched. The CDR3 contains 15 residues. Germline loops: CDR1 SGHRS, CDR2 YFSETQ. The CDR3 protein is CASSTRQGLNTEAFF. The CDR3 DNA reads TGCGCCAGCAGCACCAGACAGGGGTTGAACACTGAAGCTTTCTTT.